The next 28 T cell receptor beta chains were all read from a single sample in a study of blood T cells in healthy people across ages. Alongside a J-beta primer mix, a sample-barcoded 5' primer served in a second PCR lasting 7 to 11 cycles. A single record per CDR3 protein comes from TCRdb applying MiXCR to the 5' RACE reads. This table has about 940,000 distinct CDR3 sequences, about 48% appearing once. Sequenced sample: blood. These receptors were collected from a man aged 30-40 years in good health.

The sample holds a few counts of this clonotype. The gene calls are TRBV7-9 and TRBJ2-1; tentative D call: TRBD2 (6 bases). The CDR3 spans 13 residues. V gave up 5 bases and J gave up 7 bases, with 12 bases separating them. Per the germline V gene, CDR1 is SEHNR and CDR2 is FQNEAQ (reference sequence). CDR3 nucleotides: TGTGCCAGCAGCGTAATGGGGGGAAATGAGCAGTTCTTC. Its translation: CASSVMGGNEQFF.

In nucleotides, the CDR3 is TGTGCCAGCAGGCAGTCGTATGTGCGCAATCAGCCCCAGCATTTT. Amino acids: CASRQSYVRNQPQHF. This chain links TRBV2 with TRBJ1-5; the D is unclear. CDR1 is SNHLY, CDR2 FYNNEI, per germline. V dropped 6 bases and J dropped 2 bases, with 14 bases sitting between them. The CDR3 length is 15 residues.

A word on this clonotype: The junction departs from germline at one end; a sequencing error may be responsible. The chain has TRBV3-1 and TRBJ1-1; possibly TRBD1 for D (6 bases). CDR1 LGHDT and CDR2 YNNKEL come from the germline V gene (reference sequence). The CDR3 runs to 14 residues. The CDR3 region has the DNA TGTACCAGCAGCCAGCTGGAGGTGGGGGCAGAAGCTTTCTTT. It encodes CTSSQLEVGAEAFF. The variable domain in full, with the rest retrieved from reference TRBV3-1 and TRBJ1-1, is DTAVSQTPKYLVTQMGNDKSIKCEQNLGHDTMYWYKQDSKKFLKIMFSYNNKELIINETVPNRFSPKSPDKAHLNLHINSLELGDSAVYFCTSSQLEVGAEAFFGQGTRLTVV.

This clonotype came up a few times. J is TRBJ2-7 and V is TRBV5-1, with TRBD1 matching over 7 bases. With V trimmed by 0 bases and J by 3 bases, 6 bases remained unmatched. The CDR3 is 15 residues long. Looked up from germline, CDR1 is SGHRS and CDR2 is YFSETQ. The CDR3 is CASSLGQGRIYEQYF. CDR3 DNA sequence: TGCGCCAGCAGCTTGGGACAGGGACGTATCTACGAGCAGTACTTC.

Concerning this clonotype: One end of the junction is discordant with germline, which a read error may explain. As DNA, the CDR3 is TGCACCAGCAGCTTGGGGGAGACCCAGTACTTC. Protein product: CTSSLGETQYF. The chain joins TRBV5-1 to TRBJ2-7; the D is unclear. TRBJ2-5 explains the end of the DNA better; the J call may be wrong. Germline values: CDR1 SGHRS, CDR2 YFSETQ. This CDR3 comprises 11 residues.

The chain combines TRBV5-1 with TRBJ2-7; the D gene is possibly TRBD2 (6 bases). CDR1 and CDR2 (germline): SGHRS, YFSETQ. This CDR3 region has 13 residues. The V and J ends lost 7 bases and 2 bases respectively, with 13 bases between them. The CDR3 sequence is CASAGRGTYEQYF. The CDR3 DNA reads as TGCGCCAGCGCGGGGCGGGGTACCTACGAGCAGTACTTC.

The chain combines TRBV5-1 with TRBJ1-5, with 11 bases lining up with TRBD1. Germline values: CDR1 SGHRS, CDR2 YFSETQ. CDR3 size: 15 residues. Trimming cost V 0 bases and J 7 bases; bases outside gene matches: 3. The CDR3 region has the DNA TGCGCCAGCAGCTTGGGGGGACAGGGGGAGCAGCCCCAGCATTTT. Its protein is CASSLGGQGEQPQHF. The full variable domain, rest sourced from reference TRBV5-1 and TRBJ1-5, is KAGVTQTPRYLIKTRGQQVTLSCSPISGHRSVSWYQQTPGQGLQFLFEYFSETQRNKGNFPGRFSGRQFSNSRSEMNVSTLELGDSALYLCASSLGGQGEQPQHFGDGTRLSIL.

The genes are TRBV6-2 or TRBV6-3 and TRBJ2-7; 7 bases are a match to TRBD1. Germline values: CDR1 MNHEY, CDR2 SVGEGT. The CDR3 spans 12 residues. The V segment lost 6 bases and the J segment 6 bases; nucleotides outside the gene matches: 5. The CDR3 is CASRQGSGEQYF. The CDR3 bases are TGTGCCAGCAGACAGGGGTCGGGCGAGCAGTACTTC.

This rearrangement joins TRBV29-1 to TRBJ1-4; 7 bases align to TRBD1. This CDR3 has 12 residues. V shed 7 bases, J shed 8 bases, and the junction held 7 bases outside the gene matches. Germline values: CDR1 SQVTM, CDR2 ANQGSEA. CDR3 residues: CSAAGQTEKLFF. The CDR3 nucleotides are TGCAGCGCTGCGGGACAGACGGAAAAACTGTTTTTT.

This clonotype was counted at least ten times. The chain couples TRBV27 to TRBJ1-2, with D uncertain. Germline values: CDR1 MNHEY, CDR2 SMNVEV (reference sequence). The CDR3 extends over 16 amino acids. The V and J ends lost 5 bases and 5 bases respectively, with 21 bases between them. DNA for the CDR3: TGTGCCAGCAGTGCCCGCTTCTCGGCCAGGTCTTATGGCTACACCTTC. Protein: CASSARFSARSYGYTF.

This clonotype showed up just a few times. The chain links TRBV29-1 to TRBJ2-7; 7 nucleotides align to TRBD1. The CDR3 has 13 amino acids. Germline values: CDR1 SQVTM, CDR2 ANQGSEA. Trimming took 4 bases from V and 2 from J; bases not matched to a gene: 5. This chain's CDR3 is CSVAVGQTYEQYF. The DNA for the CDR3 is TGCAGCGTTGCGGTGGGACAGACCTACGAGCAGTACTTC.

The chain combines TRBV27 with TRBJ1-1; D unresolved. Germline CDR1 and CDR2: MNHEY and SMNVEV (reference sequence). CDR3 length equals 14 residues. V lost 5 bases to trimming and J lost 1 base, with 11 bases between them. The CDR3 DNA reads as TGTGCCAGCAGTGTCGGACCAACGAACACTGAAGCTTTCTTT. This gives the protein CASSVGPTNTEAFF.

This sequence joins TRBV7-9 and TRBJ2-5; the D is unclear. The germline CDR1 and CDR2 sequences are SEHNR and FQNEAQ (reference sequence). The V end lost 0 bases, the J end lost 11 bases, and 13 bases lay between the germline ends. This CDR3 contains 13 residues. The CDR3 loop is CASSLAGLMEQYF. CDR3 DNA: TGTGCCAGCAGCTTAGCAGGGCTCATGGAGCAGTACTTC.

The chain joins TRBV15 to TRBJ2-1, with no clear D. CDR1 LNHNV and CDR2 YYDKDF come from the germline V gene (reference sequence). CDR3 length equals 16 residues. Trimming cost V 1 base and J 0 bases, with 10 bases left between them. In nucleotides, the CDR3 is TGTGCCACCAGCAGAGGTCCAATACTCTCCTACAATGAGCAGTTCTTC. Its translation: CATSRGPILSYNEQFF.

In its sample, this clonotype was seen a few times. CDR3 coding DNA: TGTGCCAGCAGTTTTGGAGTAGCGGGTGCAGCAGATACGCAGTATTTT. It yields the protein CASSFGVAGAADTQYF. The chain employs TRBV6-6 and TRBJ2-3; 7 nucleotides match TRBD2. The germline gives CDR1 MNHNY, CDR2 SVGAGI (reference sequence). J lost 4 bases, V lost 4 bases, and 11 bases had no gene match. The CDR3 loop spans 16 amino acids.

The chain's CDR3 is CAWSVSRNYGYTF. The CDR3 region has the DNA TGTGCCTGGAGTGTCTCTAGGAACTATGGCTACACCTTC. The chain couples TRBV30 to TRBJ1-2, with no clear D. Germline lookup yields CDR1 GTSNPN and CDR2 SVGIG (reference sequence). Trimming cost V 0 bases and J 2 bases, with 7 bases left between them. The CDR3 covers 13 residues.

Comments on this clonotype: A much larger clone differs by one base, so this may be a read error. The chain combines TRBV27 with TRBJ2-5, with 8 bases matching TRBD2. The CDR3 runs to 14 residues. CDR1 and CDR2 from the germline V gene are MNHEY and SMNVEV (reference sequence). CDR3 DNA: TGTGCCAGCAGTTTAGGGACTAGTGGAGAGACCCTGTACTTC. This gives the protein CASSLGTSGETLYF.

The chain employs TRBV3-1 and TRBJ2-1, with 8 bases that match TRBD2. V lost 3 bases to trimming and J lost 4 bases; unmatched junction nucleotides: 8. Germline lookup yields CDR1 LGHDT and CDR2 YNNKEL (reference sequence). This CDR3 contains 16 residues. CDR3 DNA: TGTGCCAGCAGCCAGGGCGCTAGCGGGTTATACAATGAGCAGTTCTTC. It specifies CASSQGASGLYNEQFF.

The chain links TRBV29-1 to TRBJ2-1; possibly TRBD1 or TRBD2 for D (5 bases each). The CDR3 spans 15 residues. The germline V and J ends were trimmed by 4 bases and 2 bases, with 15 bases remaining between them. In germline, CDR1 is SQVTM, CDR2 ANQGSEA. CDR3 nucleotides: TGCAGCGTTGGAAACCGGGACCCCCCCTACAATGAGCAGTTCTTC. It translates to CSVGNRDPPYNEQFF.

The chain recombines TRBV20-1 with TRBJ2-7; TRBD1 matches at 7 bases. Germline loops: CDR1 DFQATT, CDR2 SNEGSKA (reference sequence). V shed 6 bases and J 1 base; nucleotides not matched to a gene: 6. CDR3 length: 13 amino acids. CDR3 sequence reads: CSALRTGSYEQYF. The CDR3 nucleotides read TGCAGTGCCCTGAGGACAGGTTCCTACGAGCAGTACTTC.

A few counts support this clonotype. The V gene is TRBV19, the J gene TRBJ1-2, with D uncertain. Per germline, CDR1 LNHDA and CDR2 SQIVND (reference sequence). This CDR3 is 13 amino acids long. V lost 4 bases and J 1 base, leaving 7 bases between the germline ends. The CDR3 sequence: CASSSSDNYGYTF. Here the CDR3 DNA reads TGTGCCAGTAGTAGCAGCGATAACTATGGCTACACCTTC.

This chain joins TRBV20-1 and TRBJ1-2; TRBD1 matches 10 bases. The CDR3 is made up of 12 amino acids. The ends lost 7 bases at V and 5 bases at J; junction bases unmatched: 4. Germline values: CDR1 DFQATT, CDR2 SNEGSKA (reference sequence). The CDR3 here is CSGTGGTYGYTF. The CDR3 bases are TGCAGTGGGACAGGGGGGACATATGGCTACACCTTC.

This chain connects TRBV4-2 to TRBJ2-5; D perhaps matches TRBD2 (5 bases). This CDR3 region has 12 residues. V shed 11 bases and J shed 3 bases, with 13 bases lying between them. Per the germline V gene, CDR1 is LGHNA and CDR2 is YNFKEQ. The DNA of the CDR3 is TGTGCCTCCAGAGGGCCAAAAGAGACCCAGTACTTC. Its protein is CASRGPKETQYF.

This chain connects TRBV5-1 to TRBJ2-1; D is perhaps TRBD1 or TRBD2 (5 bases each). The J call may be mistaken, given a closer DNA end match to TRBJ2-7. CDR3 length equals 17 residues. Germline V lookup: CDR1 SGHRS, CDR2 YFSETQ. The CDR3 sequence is CASSLPTSGSSYNEQYF. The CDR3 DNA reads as TGCGCCAGCAGCTTACCCACCTCAGGGAGCTCCTACAATGAGCAGTACTTC.

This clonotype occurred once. The CDR3 region is CASSLTGWGTLNQPQHF. CDR3 nucleotide sequence: TGTGCCAGCAGCTTGACAGGGTGGGGGACTCTCAATCAGCCCCAGCATTTT. The V call is TRBV5-6, the J call TRBJ1-5, with D possibly TRBD1 on 6 matching bases. Trimming cost V 1 base and J 3 bases, with 17 bases left between them. The CDR3 is 17 residues long. Germline CDR1 is SGHDT and CDR2 is YYEEEE.

Here the CDR3 reads CASRPFDRTALSYGYTF. The CDR3 DNA reads as TGCGCCAGCAGACCCTTTGACAGGACGGCCCTAAGCTATGGCTACACCTTC. This chain uses TRBV5-1 with TRBJ1-2; the D gene is possibly TRBD1 (6 bases). Germline V CDR1 and CDR2: SGHRS, YFSETQ. The CDR3 length is 17 residues. The V end lost 5 bases, the J end lost 4 bases, and 24 bases lay between the germline ends. Using reference TRBV5-1 and TRBJ1-2 for the parts outside the CDR3, the full variable domain is KAGVTQTPRYLIKTRGQQVTLSCSPISGHRSVSWYQQTPGQGLQFLFEYFSETQRNKGNFPGRFSGRQFSNSRSEMNVSTLELGDSALYLCASRPFDRTALSYGYTFGSGTRLTVV.

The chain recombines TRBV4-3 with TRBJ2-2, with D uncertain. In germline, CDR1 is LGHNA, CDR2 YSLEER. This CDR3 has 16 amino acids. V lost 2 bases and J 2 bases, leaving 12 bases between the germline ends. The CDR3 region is CASSQWSGRNTGELFF. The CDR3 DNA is TGCGCCAGCAGCCAATGGTCTGGGCGTAACACCGGGGAGCTGTTTTTT.

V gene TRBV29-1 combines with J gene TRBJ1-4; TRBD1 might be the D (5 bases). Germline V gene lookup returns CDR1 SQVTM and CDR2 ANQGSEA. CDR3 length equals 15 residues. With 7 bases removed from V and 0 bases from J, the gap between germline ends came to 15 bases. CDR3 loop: CSAQTRVTTNEKLFF. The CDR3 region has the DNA TGCAGCGCCCAAACCAGGGTAACAACTAATGAAAAACTGTTTTTT.